These T cell receptor beta chains were read from a single sample in a study of T cell responses to AZD1222 COVID-19 vaccine. The protocol was immunoSEQ multiplex PCR, while the TCRdb copy is restricted to in-frame clones and leaves out a portion. The table shows roughly 100,000 clones, with 75% to 90% occurring only once. Sequencing used peripheral blood, obtained on day 0 of AZD1222 vaccination. These receptors were obtained from an adult in good health. CDR3s include the opening cysteine and the closing phenylalanine or tryptophan. D genes are given only for firm matches. Clone size is stated in some rows and not others, as once, few, many or a class when expanded.

TRBV9	NA	TRBD1	TRBJ2-1	TGTGCCAGCAGCGTAGGGACAGGGGGCTGGAATGAGCAGTTCTTC	CASSVGTGGWNEQFF
TRBV5-1	NA	TRBD1	TRBJ2-1	TGCGCCAGCAGCCCGGGGGACAGGGGCAGGCAGTTCTTC	CASSPGDRGRQFF
TRBV10-1	NA	NA	TRBJ2-3	TGCGCCAGCAGCTTGCAGCTTAGCACAGATACGCAGTATTTT	CASSLQLSTDTQYF
TRBV9	NA	NA	TRBJ1-6	TGTGCCAGCAGCGTAGAGGGCACAAATTCACCCCTCCACTTT	CASSVEGTNSPLHF
TRBV7-9	NA	NA	TRBJ1-2	TGTGCCAGCAGCCCGACAGATATGGGCTATGGCTACACCTTC	CASSPTDMGYGYTF
TRBV10-3	once	NA	TRBJ1-2	TGTGCCATCAGTGACGGCCGGGACACAGGCTATGGCTACACCTTC	CAISDGRDTGYGYTF
TRBV11-2	NA	NA	TRBJ1-2	TGTGCCTGCTGCTTAGGATCAGGGGCCGGTGGCTACACCTTC	CACCLGSGAGGYTF
TRBV19	NA	TRBD2	TRBJ2-1	TGTGCCAGTAGTACCCCGGGCAGGGAGGGTGAGCAGTTCTTC	CASSTPGREGEQFF
TRBV9	NA	TRBD1	TRBJ2-1	TGTGCCAGCAGCGCAAGAACAGGGGTCAACAATGAGCAGTTCTTC	CASSARTGVNNEQFF
TRBV11-2	NA	NA	TRBJ2-2	TGTGCCAGCAGCTTCTTTGGGGAGCTGTTTTTT	CASSFFGELFF
TRBV5-4	NA	NA	TRBJ2-7	TGTGCCAGCAGCTTGGACGGATCATCCTACGAGCAGTACTTC	CASSLDGSSYEQYF
TRBV27	NA	TRBD2	TRBJ2-7	TGTGCCAGCAGTTTAGCCGGGACTAGCGGGGGGTACGAGCAGTACTTC	CASSLAGTSGGYEQYF
TRBV29-1	once	TRBD1	TRBJ1-2	TGCAGCGTCTGGACAGGGCTACATAACTATGGCTACACCTTC	CSVWTGLHNYGYTF
TRBV20-1	NA	TRBD1	TRBJ1-1	TGCAGTGCTAGTTCAGGGGGTAACACTGAAGCTTTCTTT	CSASSGGNTEAFF
TRBV5-1	NA	TRBD1	TRBJ2-1	TGCGCCAGCAGCTACCGGGACAGGACTTACAATGAGCAGTTCTTC	CASSYRDRTYNEQFF
TRBV3-1/TRBV3-2	once	TRBD1	TRBJ1-3	TGTGCCAGCAGTTATATATCAGGGGGAAATGGAAACACCATATATTTT	CASSYISGGNGNTIYF
TRBV15	NA	NA	TRBJ2-7	TGTGCCACCAGCAGAGATCTCTCGGCCTACGAGCAGTACTTC	CATSRDLSAYEQYF
TRBV3-1/TRBV3-2	NA	TRBD1	TRBJ1-1	TGTGCCAGCAGCCAACTATTGACAGGGGGCCTGAGCACTGAAGCTTTCTTT	CASSQLLTGGLSTEAFF
TRBV24-1	NA	NA	TRBJ2-7	TGTGCCCCTCACCGGGACCTTCTCTACGAGCAGTACTTC	CAPHRDLLYEQYF
TRBV7-3	NA	NA	TRBJ2-1	TGTGCCAGCAGCTTAGTGGGGGGACGTTACAATGAGCAGTTCTTC	CASSLVGGRYNEQFF
TRBV6-5	NA	NA	TRBJ1-5	TGTGCCAGCAGCCCCTGGAGGGCCAATCAGCCCCAGCATTTT	CASSPWRANQPQHF
TRBV7-9	NA	NA	TRBJ2-6	TGTGCCAGCAGCCCAGGGGCTAGTGGGGCCAACGTCCTGACTTTC	CASSPGASGANVLTF
TRBV15	NA	NA	TRBJ1-4	TGTGCCACCAGCAGAGTTTCGGATGAAAAACTGTTTTTT	CATSRVSDEKLFF
TRBV5-1	NA	NA	TRBJ1-1	TGCGCCAGCAGCTTGTTCGGGGGAGGGGACACTGAAGCTTTCTTT	CASSLFGGGDTEAFF
TRBV19	NA	NA	TRBJ2-7	TGTGCCAGTAGTATCGGACAGCTCCCGTACTACGAGCAGTACTTC	CASSIGQLPYYEQYF
TRBV5-1	NA	TRBD1	TRBJ1-1	TGCGCCAGCAGCGGCAGGGGGCAGAACACTGAAGCTTTCTTT	CASSGRGQNTEAFF
TRBV6-5	NA	NA	TRBJ1-2	TGTGCCAGCAGTTACGGGTCTCCTCTCTATGGCTACACCTTC	CASSYGSPLYGYTF
TRBV10-3	NA	TRBD1	TRBJ1-3	TGTGCCATCAGTGCCGGGACAGGGAAAGGTGGAAACACCATATATTTT	CAISAGTGKGGNTIYF
TRBV5-1	few	NA	TRBJ1-2	TGCGCCAGCAGCTTGATGGTTGTGTTTGGGTCCGGTCAGGGTGGCTACACCTTC	CASSLMVVFGSGQGGYTF
TRBV9	NA	NA	TRBJ2-3	TGTGCCAGCAGCCCCGGGACTTACACAGATACGCAGTATTTT	CASSPGTYTDTQYF
TRBV27	NA	TRBD2	TRBJ2-2	TGTGCCAGCAGCTACGGACTAGTTTCGACCGGGGAGCTGTTTTTT	CASSYGLVSTGELFF
TRBV6-5	NA	NA	TRBJ2-3	TGTGCCAGCAGTTACTCTAAGGGTATCCCAGATACGCAGTATTTT	CASSYSKGIPDTQYF
TRBV2	NA	NA	TRBJ2-7	TGTGCCAGCATCGATCTCCGACAGACGAAATACGAGCAGTACTTC	CASIDLRQTKYEQYF
TRBV9	NA	NA	TRBJ2-3	TGTGCCAGCAGCGTAGCCTTAGCAGGGCACACAGATACGCAGTATTTT	CASSVALAGHTDTQYF
TRBV11-3	NA	TRBD1	TRBJ2-3	TGTGCCAGCAGCTCCGGACAGGCAATAACAGATACGCAGTATTTT	CASSSGQAITDTQYF
TRBV23-1	NA	NA	TRBJ2-1	TGCGCCAGCAGTCAATCCGACCCCTCCGTCTCCTACAATGAGCAGTTCTTC	CASSQSDPSVSYNEQFF
TRBV5-4	NA	NA	TRBJ2-3	TGTGCCAGCAGCTTGGTCGTGGGGGGTAGCACAGATACGCAGTATTTT	CASSLVVGGSTDTQYF
TRBV7-8	NA	TRBD1	TRBJ1-2	TGTGCCAGCAGCTTCGGACAGGCCGGGGTTAACTATGGCTACACCTTC	CASSFGQAGVNYGYTF
TRBV6-6	NA	NA	TRBJ1-2	TGTGCCAGCAGTTACCTTCAGGACTATGGCTACACCTTC	CASSYLQDYGYTF
TRBV13	once	NA	TRBJ2-3	TGTGCCAGCAGCCCCCCGGGTCGGACCTCAGATACGCAGTATTTT	CASSPPGRTSDTQYF
TRBV27	once	NA	TRBJ2-3	TGTGCCAGCAGTCCGACGCAGGTGGCAGATACGCAGTATTTT	CASSPTQVADTQYF
TRBV5-4	once	TRBD1	TRBJ2-7	TGTGCCAGCAGCGTCCAACAGGGACAGCCCGAGCAGTACTTC	CASSVQQGQPEQYF
TRBV7-6	once	NA	TRBJ1-5	TGTGCCAGCAGCTTAGAAGAAGGGGGCAATCAGCCCCAGCATTTT	CASSLEEGGNQPQHF
TRBV9	NA	TRBD1	TRBJ1-3	TGTGCCAGCAGCTTAGACGACAGGGCTGGAAACACCATATATTTT	CASSLDDRAGNTIYF
TRBV9	NA	NA	TRBJ2-5	TGTGCCAGCAGCGTTTCAGGGGCGTCAGAGACCCAGTACTTC	CASSVSGASETQYF
TRBV19	NA	NA	TRBJ1-4	TGTGCCAGTAGGCCCGGGGACACACGGTGGGAAAAACTGTTTTTT	CASRPGDTRWEKLFF
TRBV19	NA	NA	TRBJ2-7	TGTGCCAGTAGTACGACCGGGACTGAAGTCGACGAGCAGTACTTC	CASSTTGTEVDEQYF
TRBV2	NA	TRBD1	TRBJ2-3	TGTGCCAGCAGCAGACAGGGGGCTGTAACAGATACGCAGTATTTT	CASSRQGAVTDTQYF
TRBV6-1	NA	TRBD1	TRBJ1-5	TGTGCCAGCAGTGAATGGCAGGGGGATCAGCCCCAGCATTTT	CASSEWQGDQPQHF
TRBV7-7	NA	NA	TRBJ2-5	TGTGCCAGCAGCCTTGGGTTACAAGGGGGAGAGACCCAGTACTTC	CASSLGLQGGETQYF
TRBV27	NA	NA	TRBJ1-2	TGTGCCAGCAATTCGTTAACCGCAGGGCCGAGCAACTATGGCTACACCTTC	CASNSLTAGPSNYGYTF
TRBV19	once	TRBD1	TRBJ2-7	TGTGCCAGTAGGACGGGACAGGGGGCCCACGAGCAGTACTTC	CASRTGQGAHEQYF
TRBV7-3	NA	TRBD1	TRBJ1-2	TGTGCCAGCAGCCCAGGGGGGTCCTATGGCTACACCTTC	CASSPGGSYGYTF
TRBV12-3/TRBV12-4	once	TRBD2	TRBJ2-7	TGTGCCAGCACGGGGGGCGGGAGGTACGAGCAGTACTTC	CASTGGGRYEQYF
TRBV27	NA	NA	TRBJ2-5	TGTGCCAGCAGTTTCCAGGTCCGAGAGACCCAGTACTTC	CASSFQVRETQYF